These 17 T cell receptor beta chains were sequenced from one sample in a study of blood T cell repertoires in COVID-19. Profiling relied on immunoSEQ multiplex PCR, and the TCRdb table lists in-frame clones only, not all of them. The sample has around 92,000 clones, roughly 86% seen once; the top ten hold approximately 12%. What was sequenced was peripheral blood. These receptors were taken from a woman aged 55-75 years in a cohort sampled during active or convalescent COVID-19.

This rearrangement joins TRBV18 to TRBJ2-1; 8 bases match TRBD2. J gave up 0 bases and V 2 bases, and 3 bases lay outside the gene matches. The CDR3 runs 16 residues. The V gene's germline CDR1 is KGHSH and CDR2 LQKENI. The CDR3 loop is CASSPAGRASYNEQFF. The CDR3 region has the DNA TGTGCCAGCTCACCAGCCGGGAGGGCCTCCTACAATGAGCAGTTCTTC.

The rearrangement joins TRBV29-1 to TRBJ1-2; D is perhaps TRBD1 (5 bases). The V gene's germline CDR1 is SQVTM and CDR2 ANQGSEA. There are 12 residues in the CDR3. V was trimmed by 3 bases and J by 8 bases, leaving 13 bases between them. CDR3 amino acids: CSVDDSPGGYTF. The CDR3 DNA is TGCAGCGTTGACGACAGCCCCGGAGGCTACACCTTC.

The CDR3 DNA is TGTGCCAGCAGTTCGGTAAGAAATCAGCCCCAGCATTTT. Protein sequence: CASSSVRNQPQHF. This chain links TRBV6-5 with TRBJ1-5; D gene uncertain. The CDR3 has 13 amino acids. The V end lost 4 bases, the J end lost 4 bases, and 8 bases lay between the germline ends. Germline-derived CDR1 and CDR2 are MNHEY and SVGAGI.

The chain couples TRBV4-2 to TRBJ2-1; 11 bases are shared with TRBD2. Germline V CDR1 and CDR2: LGHNA, YNFKEQ. Trimming took 2 bases from V and 9 from J; bases not matched to a gene: 12. CDR3 length equals 17 residues. In nucleotides, the CDR3 is TGTGCCAGCAGCCAATATCAACTAGCGGGAGCAATTAGTGAGCAGTTCTTC. Translating it yields CASSQYQLAGAISEQFF.

This chain uses TRBV5-1 with TRBJ1-1; 9 bases map to TRBD1. From germline, CDR1 is SGHRS and CDR2 YFSETQ. CDR3 length: 12 residues. The trim removed 4 bases at V and 11 bases at J, leaving 6 bases unmatched. The CDR3 region is CASSDRGVFAFF. As DNA, the CDR3 is TGCGCCAGCAGCGACAGGGGGGTATTTGCTTTCTTT.

This clone appeared a few times. This chain joins TRBV5-1 and TRBJ1-1; D unclear. V dropped 8 bases and J dropped 1 base, with 12 bases sitting between them. Germline CDR1 and CDR2: SGHRS and YFSETQ. The CDR3 has 13 residues. The CDR3 sequence: CASPYAGNTEAFF. CDR3 coding DNA: TGCGCCAGTCCTTATGCAGGGAACACTGAAGCTTTCTTT.

The chain couples TRBV6-5 to TRBJ1-1; no firm D call. CDR1 is MNHEY and CDR2 is SVGAGI in the germline V gene. The CDR3 is made up of 14 amino acids. V lost 0 bases and J 1 base, leaving 6 bases between the germline ends. This CDR3 reads CASSYSNWNTEAFF. CDR3 nucleotide sequence: TGTGCCAGCAGTTACTCGAACTGGAACACTGAAGCTTTCTTT.

This clone was picked up a small number of times. V is TRBV4-2 and J is TRBJ2-1; weak D call: TRBD2 (6 bases). Germline CDR1 LGHNA, CDR2 YNFKEQ. The CDR3 is 15 residues long. With 4 bases removed from V and 9 bases from J, the gap between germline ends came to 19 bases. The CDR3 spells CASSLQSGPTGEQFF. In DNA form, the CDR3 reads TGTGCCAGCAGCCTCCAAAGCGGGCCCACGGGTGAGCAGTTCTTC.

The V and J genes are TRBV12-2 and TRBJ2-1; the table names TRBD2, a call not compared with the DNA. TRBV12-2 is marked as a pseudogene. CDR3 length: 14 amino acids. The CDR3 sequence is CASRLVARPSEQFF. CDR3 coding DNA: TGTGCAAGTCGCTTAGTGGCTAGGCCTTCGGAGCAGTTCTTC.

The rearrangement uses TRBV7-6 and TRBJ2-2; 9 bases agree with TRBD1. The ends lost 4 bases at V and 7 bases at J; junction bases unmatched: 10. Germline V gives CDR1 SGHVS, CDR2 FNYEAQ. The CDR3 covers 16 residues. Written as DNA, the CDR3 is TGTGCCAGCAGCTCCTTGGCCGGACAGGGGTTCGGGGAGCTGTTTTTT. Translation: CASSSLAGQGFGELFF.

The rearrangement uses TRBV29-1 and TRBJ1-2; D uncertain. The V and J ends lost 7 bases and 9 bases respectively, with 18 bases between them. CDR3 length equals 12 residues. Germline-derived CDR1 and CDR2 are SQVTM and ANQGSEA. This chain's CDR3 is CSAGPDLYSYTF. In nucleotides, the CDR3 is TGCAGCGCCGGACCGGACTTGTATAGCTACACCTTC.

The rearrangement links TRBV24-1 to TRBJ2-3; 8 bases agree with TRBD2. This CDR3 is 17 amino acids long. J gave up 3 bases and V 3 bases, and 10 bases lay outside the gene matches. CDR1 KGHDR and CDR2 SFDVKD come from the germline V gene. The CDR3 is CATSDRGGNYGTDTQYF. The CDR3 coding sequence is TGTGCCACCAGTGATCGGGGGGGGAATTACGGAACAGATACGCAGTATTTT.

The J gene is TRBJ2-1, the V gene TRBV3-1 (or the pseudogene TRBV3-2); 9 nucleotides match TRBD2. Germline lookup yields CDR1 LGHDT and CDR2 YNNKEL (reference sequence). CDR3 length: 17 residues. The V gene end was trimmed by 4 bases and the J gene end by 12 bases; junction bases not matched to a gene: 19. CDR3 DNA: TGTGCCAGCAGCCCCCGGGGTGCTAGCGGGAATAGGATCGGGCAGTTCTTC. Its translation: CASSPRGASGNRIGQFF.

The V gene is TRBV7-6, the J gene TRBJ2-7; TRBD1 might be the D (6 bases). Germline V gene data show CDR1 as SGHVS and CDR2 as FNYEAQ. V gave up 5 bases and J gave up 6 bases, with 17 bases separating them. This CDR3 region has 14 residues. CDR3: CASSVGARGSEQYF. CDR3 DNA: TGTGCCAGCAGCGTGGGCGCCAGGGGAAGCGAGCAGTACTTC.

This clone was detected only a few times. The V and J genes are TRBV6-5 and TRBJ1-2, with no clear D. With 8 bases removed from V and 8 bases from J, the gap between germline ends came to 21 bases. Per the germline V gene, CDR1 is MNHEY and CDR2 is SVGAGI. CDR3 size: 14 residues. CDR3 region: CASRGGAGWEGYTF. The CDR3 DNA reads TGTGCCAGCCGCGGCGGCGCGGGATGGGAAGGCTACACCTTC.

The V gene is TRBV19, the J gene TRBJ1-2; D perhaps matches TRBD1 (5 bases). V gave up 3 bases and J gave up 2 bases, with 10 bases separating them. This CDR3 contains 14 residues. Germline CDR1 is LNHDA and CDR2 is SQIVND (reference sequence). Here the CDR3 reads CASSMGGRNYGYTF. The DNA of the CDR3 is TGTGCCAGTAGTATGGGGGGACGGAACTATGGCTACACCTTC. Combining the CDR3 with reference TRBV19 and TRBJ1-2 gives the whole variable domain DGGITQSPKYLFRKEGQNVTLSCEQNLNHDAMYWYRQDPGQGLRLIYYSQIVNDFQKGDIAEGYSVSREKKESFPLTVTSAQKNPTAFYLCASSMGGRNYGYTFGSGTRLTVV.

The CDR3 region is CASGQRNSPLHF. As DNA, the CDR3 is TGTGCCAGCGGACAGCGGAATTCACCCCTCCACTTT. This chain connects TRBV19 to TRBJ1-6; maybe TRBD1 (6 bases). The CDR3 is 12 amino acids. The germline V and J ends were trimmed by 9 bases and 7 bases, with 10 bases remaining between them. The germline gives CDR1 LNHDA, CDR2 SQIVND (reference sequence).